The 14 T cell receptor beta chains in this list originate from one sample, sequenced in a study of blood T cell repertoires in COVID-19. Clones were read by immunoSEQ multiplex PCR, and TCRdb kept only the in-frame ones, dropping some. The data show over 450,000 clones, 70% to 90% seen once. The sample taken for sequencing was peripheral blood. Receptors were obtained from a woman aged 50 to 60 with COVID-19, enrolled during active disease.

This chain links TRBV10-3 with TRBJ2-3; 7 bases align to TRBD2. The CDR3 is 15 amino acids. V dropped 6 bases and J dropped 3; count of bases not matched to a gene: 9. From germline, CDR1 is ENHRY and CDR2 SYGVKD. In DNA, the CDR3 is TGTGCCATCAGAGGTCTAGCGGAACCGACAGATACGCAGTATTTT. Amino acids: CAIRGLAEPTDTQYF.

The chain carries TRBV20-1 and TRBJ2-7; D possibly corresponds to TRBD2 (5 bases). V lost 3 bases and J 7 bases, leaving 13 bases between the germline ends. The germline gives CDR1 DFQATT, CDR2 SNEGSKA (reference sequence). The CDR3 totals 12 residues. CDR3 sequence: CSASSRLFEQYF. In DNA form, the CDR3 reads TGCAGTGCTAGTTCTCGACTATTTGAGCAGTACTTC.

This clone was recorded once. V and J are TRBV6-5 and TRBJ2-7; the match to TRBD1 covers 11 bases. Germline V CDR1 and CDR2: MNHEY, SVGAGI. Trimming took 2 bases from V and 7 from J; bases not matched to a gene: 7. The CDR3 is made up of 15 amino acids. CDR3 protein: CASSYNGQGAGEQYF. The CDR3, as DNA: TGTGCCAGCAGTTACAACGGACAGGGGGCGGGGGAGCAGTACTTC.

The V gene is TRBV5-1, the J gene TRBJ2-2; TRBD1 might be the D (5 bases). The germline V gene has CDR1 SGHRS and CDR2 YFSETQ. Deletions cut 2 bases from V and 4 bases from J, with 21 bases between. There are 18 residues in the CDR3. The CDR3 protein is CASSFNTGQRSFTGELFF. DNA of the CDR3: TGCGCCAGCAGCTTTAATACAGGACAACGAAGTTTCACCGGGGAGCTGTTTTTT.

In regard to this clone: At one boundary the junction diverges from the germline segment, which might be a read error. This chain connects TRBV5-1 to TRBJ2-6, with D possibly TRBD2 on 6 matching bases. The CDR3 sequence is 18 residues long. CDR1 and CDR2 (germline): SGHRS, YFSETQ. In DNA, the CDR3 is TGCGCCAGCAGCTTGGGAAGGGACTCCACCTCTGAGGCCAACGTCCTGACTTTC. Translating it yields CASSLGRDSTSEANVLTF. The full variable domain, rest sourced from reference TRBV5-1 and TRBJ2-6, is KAGVTQTPRYLIKTRGQQVTLSCSPISGHRSVSWYQQTPGQGLQFLFEYFSETQRNKGNFPGRFSGRQFSNSRSEMNVSTLELGDSALYLCASSLGRDSTSEANVLTFGAGSRLTVL.

The chain has TRBV9 and TRBJ1-1; D gene uncertain. Germline V lookup: CDR1 SGDLS, CDR2 YYNGEE. Trimming pared 0 bases from V and 3 bases from J, leaving 6 bases between. The length of the CDR3 is 13 residues. The CDR3 spells CASSVGDYTEAFF. CDR3 bases: TGTGCCAGCAGCGTAGGCGACTACACTGAAGCTTTCTTT.

The gene calls are TRBV2 and TRBJ2-7, with D possibly TRBD1 on 5 matching bases. V was shortened by 6 bases and J by 0 bases, with 9 bases between the two germline ends. This CDR3 is 13 amino acids long. Germline V gene lookup returns CDR1 SNHLY and CDR2 FYNNEI. The CDR3 nucleotides read TGTGCCAGCAGCGACAGATTCTCCTACGAGCAGTACTTC. Its translation: CASSDRFSYEQYF.

Concerning this clone: Other DNA sequences within the sample encode an identical CDR3. The rearrangement joins TRBV12-3 or TRBV12-4 to TRBJ2-1; tentatively, D is TRBD2 (6 bases). V lost 6 bases to trimming and J lost 9 bases, with 9 bases between them. This CDR3 has 11 residues. The CDR3 region has the DNA TGTGCCAGCAGCTTCGGGGGTGAGCAGTTCTTC. Translated, it gives CASSFGGEQFF.

The chain uses TRBV19 and TRBJ1-1; D perhaps matches TRBD1 (5 bases). With 0 bases removed from V and 5 bases from J, the gap between germline ends came to 13 bases. The length of the CDR3 is 15 residues. Germline CDR1 is LNHDA and CDR2 is SQIVND (reference sequence). The DNA of the CDR3 is TGTGCCAGTAGTATAGAAGCAGGGATTTGGACTGAAGCTTTCTTT. As protein: CASSIEAGIWTEAFF.

V is TRBV9 and J is TRBJ1-1; no reliable D call. The CDR3 sequence is 13 residues long. V lost 5 bases to trimming and J lost 1 base, with 9 bases between them. CDR1 and CDR2 from the germline V gene are SGDLS and YYNGEE. The CDR3 DNA follows: TGTGCCAGCAGTCCCCTAAGGAACACTGAAGCTTTCTTT. Its translation: CASSPLRNTEAFF.

The rearrangement uses TRBV5-8 and TRBJ1-1; no definite D call. CDR1 is SGHTS and CDR2 is YDEGEE in the germline V gene. Trimming left V 5 bases short and J 11 bases short, with 13 bases between. This CDR3 is 11 amino acids long. DNA for the CDR3: TGTGCCAGCAGAATCCTCGGGTCGGCTTTCTTT. This encodes CASRILGSAFF.

This clone has only one observation. This chain links TRBV21-1 with TRBJ1-2; TRBD1, the table's D call, was not compared with the DNA. TRBV21-1 has pseudogene status. The CDR3 is 16 residues long. The CDR3 DNA reads TGTGCCAGCAGCAAAGCGCTGGGACAGGGTAACTATGGCTACACCTTC. Amino acids: CASSKALGQGNYGYTF.

The V call is TRBV27, the J call TRBJ2-3, with D unresolved. With 9 bases removed from V and 2 bases from J, the gap between germline ends came to 15 bases. CDR1 is MNHEY, CDR2 SMNVEV, per germline (reference sequence). The CDR3 runs 14 residues. CDR3 protein: CASSRAGTTDTQYF. In DNA form, the CDR3 reads TGTGCCAGTTCCCGAGCTGGTACCACAGATACGCAGTATTTT.

This clone showed up just once. The CDR3 reads CASSLGDSYTGELFF. In nucleotides, the CDR3 is TGTGCCAGCAGCTTAGGGGACAGTTACACCGGGGAGCTGTTTTTT. The chain combines TRBV7-8 with TRBJ2-2; the match to TRBD1 covers 7 bases. In germline, CDR1 is SGHVS, CDR2 FQNEAQ. The trim removed 1 base at V and 3 bases at J, leaving 2 bases unmatched. This CDR3 has 15 residues.